This is a list of T cell receptor beta chains from one sample in a study of glioma-infiltrating T cells after dendritic cell vaccination. Sequencing was performed with immunoSEQ multiplex PCR; in TCRdb, only in-frame clones are kept and a portion is missing. The sample has 100,000 or so clones, around 84% seen once. The sample consisted of blood, taken before dendritic cell vaccination. Every receptor here comes from a human donor with glioblastoma. Each CDR3 is given with its conserved first and last residue.

V gene | CDR3 protein
TRBV21-1 | CASSSRVLNQPQHF
TRBV19 | CASSFSGSGTEAFF
TRBV6-6 | CASSYVPTLDDSPLHF
TRBV10-3 | CAIRETGTGGYEQYF
TRBV29-1 | CSVEDPNSGTANFYNEQFF
TRBV29-1 | CSVDEEGSNQPQHF
TRBV5-1 | CASSLASGDLRNEQFF
TRBV5-1 | CASSVIVGTGGEQYF
TRBV30 | CAWATRTGDLINYGYTF
TRBV7-6 | CASSPGGGGSYNSPLHF
TRBV6-5 | CASNLAGLQYF
TRBV30 | CAWRGALGGAGGYTF
TRBV5-1 | CASSLGGDRRIEKLFF
TRBV5-4 | CASRTGLAVQETQYF
TRBV25-1 | CASEDSTEAFF
TRBV5-1 | CASSLAPRDQPQHF
TRBV27 | CASSRSPLAARETQYF
TRBV19 | CASRGSGGGMTEAFF
TRBV13 | CASRVKIRPGQGAGPTYEQYF
TRBV7-8 | CASSYNPTGGDQPQHF
TRBV7-8 | CASSLAAGYGYTF
TRBV25-1 | CASSDGGRVTEAFF
TRBV19 | CASSIRENTEAFF
TRBV6-5 | CASSYGGSNEKLFF
TRBV27 | CASSSLDGDKRDGYTF
TRBV7-2 | CASSSSGAGETQYF
TRBV5-1 | CASSKEEETQYF
TRBV19 | CASSMQVIYGYTF
TRBV4-1 | CASSPGQGSDTQYF
TRBV2 | CASSELGLGTGQQPQHF
TRBV5-4 | CASSVGLSSSYNEQFF
TRBV6-1 | CASSEAGNWGPQHF
TRBV7-2 | CASSLVGTGGSSYNSPLHF
TRBV29-1 | CSVVLAGGYSEQYF
TRBV11-2 | CASSPKTGPSTDTQYF
TRBV27 | CASSPGQDHSYEQYF
TRBV6-5 | CASSTDRGNSPLHF
TRBV5-6 | CASSLVGIYTDTQYF
TRBV6-4 | CASSLDRNSPLHF
TRBV2 | CASMGQTTGELFF
TRBV11-1 | CASSFGLAGGETQYF
TRBV4-1 | CASSQSLRGFNYGYTF
TRBV7-6 | CASSLDQNYGYTF
TRBV5-6 | CASSFVSGREETQYF
TRBV27 | CASTSGGAYNSPLHF
TRBV1 | CTSSQGEGMRGDTEAFF
TRBV9 | CASSLGTGGVFAGNTIYF
TRBV2 | CASSLREGNPSGANVLTF
TRBV14 | CASSQDPGQSSYEQYF
TRBV19 | CASKVTDYGYTF
TRBV28 | CASSLLASGFTDTQYF
TRBV6-1 | CASSEAQDAPYEQYF